Below are 15 T cell receptor beta chains sequenced from a single sample in a study of regulatory T cells in long-lasting Graves disease. Researchers made TCR beta libraries by using iRepertoire HTBI primers and running Arm-PCR on CDR3 regions. TCRdb re-called the multiplex PCR reads through MiXCR, storing one row per CDR3 protein. Here the sample spans some 340,000 distinct CDR3 sequences, 10% to 15% being singletons. The time point was: newly diagnosed GD, antithyroid drugs for less than 3 months. RNA isolated from PBMCs was used to make the TCR library. These data also featured in a second study, about T cells in Graves' hyperthyroidism and ophthalmopathy.

The sample here was peripheral blood mononuclear cells (PBMCs), taken at new diagnosis, from a patient treated with antithyroid drugs. All receptors come from a woman aged 18-30 years with Graves disease.

Comment on this clonotype: A much larger clone differs from this one at a single base, so this may be a read error. The chain employs TRBV24-1 and TRBJ2-7; 8 bases line up with TRBD2. Germline-derived CDR1 and CDR2 are KGHDR and SFDVKD. The CDR3 is 16 amino acids. CDR3 in DNA: TGTGCCGCCAGTGGGAGCACGGCGGGAGGCCTCTACGAGCAGTACTTC. Its protein is CAASGSTAGGLYEQYF.

This clonotype has at least ten counts. The chain is built from TRBV2 and TRBJ2-7; D may correspond to TRBD1 or TRBD2 (5 bases each). V lost 7 bases and J lost 3, with 13 bases in between. Germline V lookup: CDR1 SNHLY, CDR2 FYNNEI. This CDR3 region has 13 residues. Here the CDR3 DNA reads TGTGCCAGCACTTACGGGACGGGCTACGAGCAGTACGTC. Protein sequence: CASTYGTGYEQYV.

Only a few counts were recorded for this clonotype. V gene TRBV9 combines with J gene TRBJ2-2, with 7 bases identical to TRBD1. J lost 1 base, V lost 0 bases, and 6 bases had no gene match. The CDR3 is made up of 17 amino acids. Germline assignment: CDR1 SGDLS and CDR2 YYNGEE. As DNA, the CDR3 is TGTGCCAGCAGCGTAGCTTCGGCAGGGGGGAACACCGGGGAGCTGTTTTTT. It codes for CASSVASAGGNTGELFF.

CDR3 protein: CASMDREGQPQHF. CDR3 bases: TGTGCCAGTATGGACAGGGAGGGACAGCCCCAGCATTTT. The chain couples TRBV19 to TRBJ1-5; 8 bases match TRBD1. The CDR3 sequence is 13 residues long. From germline, CDR1 is LNHDA and CDR2 SQIVND (reference sequence). V gave up 7 bases and J gave up 7 bases; unmatched junction bases: 6.

This clonotype was seen ten or more times. The chain couples TRBV29-1 to TRBJ1-1; no clear D gene. CDR3 length: 12 residues. The V gene's germline CDR1 is SQVTM and CDR2 ANQGSEA. V lost 3 bases to trimming and J lost 5 bases, with 10 bases between them. Here the CDR3 DNA reads TGCAGCGTTGATATACGGAAGACTGAAGCTTTCTTT. It is translated as CSVDIRKTEAFF.

As for this clonotype: A read error may be the cause here, since a much bigger clone is one base away. This chain uses TRBV7-2 with TRBJ2-3; 9 bases agree with TRBD2. The DNA matches TRBJ2-5 better at its end, which makes the J call doubtful. This CDR3 comprises 17 residues. In germline, CDR1 is SGHTA, CDR2 FQGNSA. CDR3 nucleotides: TGTGCCAGCAGCTTAGAGGGGACTAGCTGGGGGTCCCTAACCCAGTACTTC. Translation gives CASSLEGTSWGSLTQYF.

In its sample, this clonotype was seen many times. Written as DNA, the CDR3 is TGTGCCAGTAGTAAGCCTAGCGGGAACACCGGGGAGCTGTTTTTT. Translation gives CASSKPSGNTGELFF. This sequence joins TRBV19 and TRBJ2-2; 7 bases line up with TRBD2. In germline, CDR1 is LNHDA, CDR2 SQIVND (reference sequence). The CDR3 length is 15 residues. Germline trimming cut 4 bases from V and 1 base from J; bases unmatched to any gene: 3.

V gene TRBV2 combines with J gene TRBJ2-7; D call uncertain. The CDR3 has 12 amino acids. V was pared by 5 bases and J by 7 bases, with 12 bases between. The germline V gene has CDR1 SNHLY and CDR2 FYNNEI. For the CDR3, the DNA is TGTGCCAGCAGTCCAGGATCCTGGGAGCAGTACTTC. Protein: CASSPGSWEQYF. The entire variable domain, with the rest obtained from reference TRBV2 and TRBJ2-7, is as follows: EPEVTQTPSHQVTQMGQEVILRCVPISNHLYFYWYRQILGQKVEFLVSFYNNEISEKSEIFDDQFSVERPDGSNFTLKIRSTKLEDSAMYFCASSPGSWEQYFGPGTRLTVT.

This clonotype was observed many times. This sequence joins TRBV29-1 and TRBJ2-1, with 7 bases identical to TRBD1. The CDR3 sequence is 16 residues long. V trimming: 0 bases; J trimming: 0 bases; junction bases outside the gene matches: 5. From germline, CDR1 is SQVTM and CDR2 ANQGSEA. CDR3 nucleotides: TGCAGCGTTGAAGATCGGACAGGCTACTCCTACAATGAGCAGTTCTTC. Its protein is CSVEDRTGYSYNEQFF.

This clonotype was observed at least ten times. The V gene is TRBV12-3 or TRBV12-4, the J gene TRBJ2-5, with 9 bases fitting TRBD1. The CDR3 loop spans 14 amino acids. V was clipped by 5 bases and J by 2 bases; unmatched bases: 3. The CDR3 sequence is CASSGGQGQETQYF. The CDR3 region has the DNA TGTGCCAGCAGTGGCGGACAGGGGCAAGAGACCCAGTACTTC.

This clonotype was counted many times. V gene TRBV27 combines with J gene TRBJ2-7, with D uncertain. Looked up from germline, CDR1 is MNHEY and CDR2 is SMNVEV (reference sequence). V lost 6 bases, J lost 1 base, and 28 bases lay in between. The CDR3 is 19 amino acids. The CDR3, as DNA: TGTGCCAGCAGAGTCTTCCCTTTCGGACCAATCCATAGTTCCTACGAGCAGTACTTC. Encoded protein: CASRVFPFGPIHSSYEQYF.

This clonotype was seen only a few times. V is TRBV11-2 and J is TRBJ2-1; 9 nucleotides match TRBD2. The CDR3 is 17 residues long. Germline-derived CDR1 and CDR2 are SGHAT and FQNNGV. With 1 base clipped from V and 5 bases from J, the junction kept 9 bases outside the gene matches. For the CDR3, the DNA is TGTGCCAGCAGCTTAGCTAGCGGGATTGTGTTCAACAATGAGCAGTTCTTC. This codes for CASSLASGIVFNNEQFF.

V usage is TRBV6-1 and J usage is TRBJ2-7; 7 bases match TRBD1. The CDR3 spans 11 residues. Germline lookup yields CDR1 MNHNS and CDR2 SASEGT. The CDR3 loop reads CASSRRTGPHV. The CDR3 DNA sequence: TGTGCCAGCAGTCGACGGACAGGCCCCCACGTC.

This clonotype is a singleton in its sample. This rearrangement joins TRBV20-1 to TRBJ1-2, with D hard to call. This CDR3 region has 17 residues. Per the germline V gene, CDR1 is DFQATT and CDR2 is SNEGSKA (reference sequence). Trimming stripped 3 bases from V and 4 bases from J, with 24 bases between. CDR3: CSASVRPRHYLTYGYTF. CDR3 nucleotides: TGCAGTGCTAGTGTGCGCCCACGCCATTATTTAACCTATGGCTACACCTTC.

This clonotype has a count of ten or more. The J gene is TRBJ1-1, the V gene TRBV12-3 or TRBV12-4, with D perhaps TRBD1 (5 bases). The CDR3 has 14 residues. The germline V and J ends were trimmed by 3 bases and 1 base, with 9 bases remaining between them. The CDR3 DNA is TGTGCCAGCAGTTTGAGGGGATGGAACACTGAAGCTTTCTTT. It encodes CASSLRGWNTEAFF.